The clone carrying this T cell receptor beta chain came up a few times. Its antigen is as yet unknown. The germline and genes are mouse ones. Read sequence stops 4 residues before the CDR3 end, and the germline J gene provides the missing end. This sample also contains other DNA sequences that code for the same CDR3. Investigators isolated RNA and reverse transcribed it into cDNA to act as the sequencing template. The repertoire was sequenced with immunoSEQ multiplex PCR; TCRdb's copy has only in-frame clones and lacks some. The sample gives about 270,000 clones, none seen only once, and the top ten clones hold 0.9% to 1.5%. This record comes from a study of CD8+ T cells in alopecia areata. Study-level information: Female C3H/HeJ mice aged 7-10 weeks were given skin from C3H/HeJ graft donors, roughly 6-13 months old, that had spontaneous alopecia. Study results and caveats: Elevated clonality characterized lesional scalp relative to normal scalp, particularly in alopecia totalis/universalis. Scalp sample data also include resident alphabeta T cells from normal skin.

Per the germline V gene, CDR1 is FNHDT and CDR2 is SITEND (reference sequence). Trimming at V came to 6 bases and at J to 4 bases, leaving 2 bases not matched to a gene. The CDR3 sequence is 13 residues long. The study sorted pooled cutaneous lymph node cells by CD4, CD8alpha, NKG2D, NKG2ACE and other markers. Sequencing was done on a sample of CD4+ T cells sorted from a lymph node. The sequence was obtained from a C3H/HeJ mouse with alopecia areata. For the strain, the MHC haplotype given is H2-k. The genes are TRBV19 and TRBJ2-1, with 9 bases fitting TRBD1. CDR3 DNA (partial): TGTGCCAGCAAGGGACAGGGATATGCT. This gives the protein CASKGQGYA. From start to end, the CDR3 is CASKGQGYAEQFF.